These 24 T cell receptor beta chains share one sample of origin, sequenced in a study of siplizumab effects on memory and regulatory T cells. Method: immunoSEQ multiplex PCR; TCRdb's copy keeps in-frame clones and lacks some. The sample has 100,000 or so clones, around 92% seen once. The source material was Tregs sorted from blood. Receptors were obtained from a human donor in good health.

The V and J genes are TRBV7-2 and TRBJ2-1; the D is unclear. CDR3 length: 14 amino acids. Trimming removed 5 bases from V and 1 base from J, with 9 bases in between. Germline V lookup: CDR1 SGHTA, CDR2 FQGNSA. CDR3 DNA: TGTGCCAGCAGCCCGGCCGGGTCCTACAATGAGCAGTTCTTC. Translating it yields CASSPAGSYNEQFF.

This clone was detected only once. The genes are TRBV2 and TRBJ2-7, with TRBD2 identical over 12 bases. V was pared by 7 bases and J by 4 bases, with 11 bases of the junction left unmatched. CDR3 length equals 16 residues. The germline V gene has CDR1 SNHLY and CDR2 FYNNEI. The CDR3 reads CASTRLAGVSGYEQYF. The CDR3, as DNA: TGTGCCAGCACTCGACTAGCGGGGGTGTCCGGATACGAGCAGTACTTC.

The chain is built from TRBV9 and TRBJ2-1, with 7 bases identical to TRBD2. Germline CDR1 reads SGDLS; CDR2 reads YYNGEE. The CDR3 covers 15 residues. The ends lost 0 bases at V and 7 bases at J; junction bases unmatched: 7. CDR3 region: CASSVGGTNINEQFF. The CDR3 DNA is TGTGCCAGCAGCGTAGGGGGGACTAATATAAATGAGCAGTTCTTC.

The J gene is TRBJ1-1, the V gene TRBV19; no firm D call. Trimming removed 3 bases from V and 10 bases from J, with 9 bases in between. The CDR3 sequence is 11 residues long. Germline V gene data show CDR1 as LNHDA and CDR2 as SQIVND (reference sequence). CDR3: CASSIGVIAFF. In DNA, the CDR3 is TGTGCCAGTAGTATTGGGGTTATAGCTTTCTTT.

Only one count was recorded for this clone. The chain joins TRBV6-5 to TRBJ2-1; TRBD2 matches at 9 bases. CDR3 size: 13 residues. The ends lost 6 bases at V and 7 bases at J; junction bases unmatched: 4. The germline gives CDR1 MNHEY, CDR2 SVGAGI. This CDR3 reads CASRGSGSNEQFF. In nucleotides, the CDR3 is TGTGCCAGCAGAGGTAGCGGGAGTAATGAGCAGTTCTTC.

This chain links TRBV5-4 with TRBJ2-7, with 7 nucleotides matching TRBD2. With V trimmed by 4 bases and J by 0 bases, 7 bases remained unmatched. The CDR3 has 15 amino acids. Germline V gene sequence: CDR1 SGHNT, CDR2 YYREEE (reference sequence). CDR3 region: CASSPSGSSSYEQYF. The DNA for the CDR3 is TGTGCCAGCAGCCCTAGCGGCTCGAGCTCCTACGAGCAGTACTTC.

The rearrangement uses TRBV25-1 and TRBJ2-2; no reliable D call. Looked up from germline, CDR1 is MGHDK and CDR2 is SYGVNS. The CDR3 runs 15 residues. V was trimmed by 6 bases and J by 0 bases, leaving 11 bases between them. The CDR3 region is CASSPALANTGELFF. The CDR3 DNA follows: TGTGCCAGCAGCCCGGCCCTCGCGAACACCGGGGAGCTGTTTTTT.

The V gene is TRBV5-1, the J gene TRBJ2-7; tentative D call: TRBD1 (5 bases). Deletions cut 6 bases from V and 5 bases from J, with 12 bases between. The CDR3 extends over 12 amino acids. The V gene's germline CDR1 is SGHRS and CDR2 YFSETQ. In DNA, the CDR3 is TGCGCCAGCAACAGGATCGGCCACGAGCAGTACTTC. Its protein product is CASNRIGHEQYF.

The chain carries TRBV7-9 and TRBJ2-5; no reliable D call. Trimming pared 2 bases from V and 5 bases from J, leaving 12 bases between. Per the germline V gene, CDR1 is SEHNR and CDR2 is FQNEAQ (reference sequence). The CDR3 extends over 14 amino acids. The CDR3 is CASSLLGGFETQYF. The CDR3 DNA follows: TGTGCCAGCAGCTTACTAGGTGGGTTCGAGACCCAGTACTTC.

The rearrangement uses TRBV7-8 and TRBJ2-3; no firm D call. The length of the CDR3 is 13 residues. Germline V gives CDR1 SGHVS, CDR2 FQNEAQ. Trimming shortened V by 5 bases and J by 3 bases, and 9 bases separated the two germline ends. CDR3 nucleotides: TGTGCCAGCAGCCGAACCTGGACAGATACGCAGTATTTT. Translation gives CASSRTWTDTQYF. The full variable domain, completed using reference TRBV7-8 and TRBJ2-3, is GAGVSQSPRYKVAKRGQDVALRCDPISGHVSLFWYQQALGQGPEFLTYFQNEAQLDKSGLPSDRFFAERPEGSVSTLKIQRTQQEDSAVYLCASSRTWTDTQYFGPGTRLTVL.

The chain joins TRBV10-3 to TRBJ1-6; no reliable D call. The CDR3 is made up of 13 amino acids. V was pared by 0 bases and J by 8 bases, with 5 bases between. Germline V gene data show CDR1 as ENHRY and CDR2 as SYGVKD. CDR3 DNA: TGTGCCATCAGTGAGTCGGGAGATTCACCCCTCCACTTT. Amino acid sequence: CAISESGDSPLHF.

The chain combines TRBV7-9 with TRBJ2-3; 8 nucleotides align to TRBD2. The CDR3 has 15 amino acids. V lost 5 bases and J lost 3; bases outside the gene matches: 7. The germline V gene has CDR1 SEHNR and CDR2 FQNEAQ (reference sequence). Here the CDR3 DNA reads TGTGCCAGCAGCCCCTGGGTAGCGGGAACAGATACGCAGTATTTT. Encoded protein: CASSPWVAGTDTQYF.

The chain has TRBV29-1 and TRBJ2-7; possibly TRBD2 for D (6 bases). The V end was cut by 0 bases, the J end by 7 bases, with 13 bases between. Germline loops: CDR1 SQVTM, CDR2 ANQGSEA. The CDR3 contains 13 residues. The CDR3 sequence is CSVEDLGRQEQYF. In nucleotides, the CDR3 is TGCAGCGTTGAAGATCTAGGGAGGCAGGAGCAGTACTTC.

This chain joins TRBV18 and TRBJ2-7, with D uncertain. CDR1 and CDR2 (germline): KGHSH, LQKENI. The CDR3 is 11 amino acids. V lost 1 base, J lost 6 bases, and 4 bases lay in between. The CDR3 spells CASSPQGEQYF. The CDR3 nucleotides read TGTGCCAGCTCACCACAGGGCGAGCAGTACTTC.

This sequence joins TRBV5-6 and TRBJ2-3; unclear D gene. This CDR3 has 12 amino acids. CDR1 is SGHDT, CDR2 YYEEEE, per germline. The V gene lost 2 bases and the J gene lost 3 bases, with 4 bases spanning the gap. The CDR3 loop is CASSFDTDTQYF. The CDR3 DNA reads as TGTGCCAGCAGCTTCGATACAGATACGCAGTATTTT.

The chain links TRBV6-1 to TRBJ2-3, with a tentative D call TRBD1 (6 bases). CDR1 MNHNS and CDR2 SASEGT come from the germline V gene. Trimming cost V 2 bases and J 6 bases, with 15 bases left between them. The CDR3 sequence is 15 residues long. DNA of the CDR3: TGTGCCAGCAGTGAATGGGACATCCGCGTGGATACGCAGTATTTT. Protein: CASSEWDIRVDTQYF.

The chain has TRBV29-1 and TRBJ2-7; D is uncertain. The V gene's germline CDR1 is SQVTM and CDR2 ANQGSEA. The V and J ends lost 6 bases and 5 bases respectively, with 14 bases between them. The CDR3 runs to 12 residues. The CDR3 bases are TGCAGCGTCCTAACTGCAGGCCACGAGCAGTACTTC. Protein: CSVLTAGHEQYF.

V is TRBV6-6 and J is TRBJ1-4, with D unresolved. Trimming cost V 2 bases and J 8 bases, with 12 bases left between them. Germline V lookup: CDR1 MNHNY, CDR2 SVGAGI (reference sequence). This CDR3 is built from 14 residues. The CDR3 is CASSYGGVGEKLFF. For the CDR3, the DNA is TGTGCCAGCAGTTACGGTGGGGTAGGGGAAAAACTGTTTTTT.

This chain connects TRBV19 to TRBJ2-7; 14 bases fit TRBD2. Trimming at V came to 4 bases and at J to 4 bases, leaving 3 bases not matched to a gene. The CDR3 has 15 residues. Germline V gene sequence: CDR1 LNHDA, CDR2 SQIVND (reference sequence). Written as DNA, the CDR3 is TGTGCCAGTAGTACGGGACTAGCGGGAGTTTACGAGCAGTACTTC. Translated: CASSTGLAGVYEQYF. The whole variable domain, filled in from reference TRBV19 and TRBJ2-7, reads DGGITQSPKYLFRKEGQNVTLSCEQNLNHDAMYWYRQDPGQGLRLIYYSQIVNDFQKGDIAEGYSVSREKKESFPLTVTSAQKNPTAFYLCASSTGLAGVYEQYFGPGTRLTVT.

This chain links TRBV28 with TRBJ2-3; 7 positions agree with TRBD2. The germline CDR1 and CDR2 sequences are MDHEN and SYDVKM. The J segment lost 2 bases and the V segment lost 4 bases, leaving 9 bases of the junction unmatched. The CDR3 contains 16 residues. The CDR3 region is CASSSVLAEFTDTQYF. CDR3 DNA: TGTGCCAGCAGTTCCGTCCTAGCGGAGTTCACAGATACGCAGTATTTT.

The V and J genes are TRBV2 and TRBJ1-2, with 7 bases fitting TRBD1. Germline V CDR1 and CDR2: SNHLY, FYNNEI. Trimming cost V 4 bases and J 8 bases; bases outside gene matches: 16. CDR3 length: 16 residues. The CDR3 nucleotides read TGTGCCAGCAGTGCTTTAACAGGGGTCGGCGGAAGGGGCTACACCTTC. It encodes CASSALTGVGGRGYTF. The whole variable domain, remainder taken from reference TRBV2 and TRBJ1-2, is EPEVTQTPSHQVTQMGQEVILRCVPISNHLYFYWYRQILGQKVEFLVSFYNNEISEKSEIFDDQFSVERPDGSNFTLKIRSTKLEDSAMYFCASSALTGVGGRGYTFGSGTRLTVV.

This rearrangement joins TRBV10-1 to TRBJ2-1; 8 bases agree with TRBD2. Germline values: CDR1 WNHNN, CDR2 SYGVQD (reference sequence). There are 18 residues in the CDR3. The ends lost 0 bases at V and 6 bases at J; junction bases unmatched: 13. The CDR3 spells CASSESGSRPSGGNEQFF. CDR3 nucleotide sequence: TGCGCCAGCAGTGAGTCTGGGAGTAGGCCCAGCGGGGGCAATGAGCAGTTCTTC.

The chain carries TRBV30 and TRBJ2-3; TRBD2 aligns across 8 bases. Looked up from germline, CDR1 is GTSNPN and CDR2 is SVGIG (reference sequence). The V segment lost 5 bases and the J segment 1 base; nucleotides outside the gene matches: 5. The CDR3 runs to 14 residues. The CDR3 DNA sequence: TGTGCCTGGGCCCTCGGGGGGGGCACAGATACGCAGTATTTT. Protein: CAWALGGGTDTQYF.

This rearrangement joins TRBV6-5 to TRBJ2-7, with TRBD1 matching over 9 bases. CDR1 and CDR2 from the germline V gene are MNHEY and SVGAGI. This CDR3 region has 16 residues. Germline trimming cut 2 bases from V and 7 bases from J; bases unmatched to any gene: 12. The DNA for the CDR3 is TGTGCCAGCAGTTACCAATCGACAGGGGGGGTGGGAGAGCAGTACTTC. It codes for CASSYQSTGGVGEQYF.